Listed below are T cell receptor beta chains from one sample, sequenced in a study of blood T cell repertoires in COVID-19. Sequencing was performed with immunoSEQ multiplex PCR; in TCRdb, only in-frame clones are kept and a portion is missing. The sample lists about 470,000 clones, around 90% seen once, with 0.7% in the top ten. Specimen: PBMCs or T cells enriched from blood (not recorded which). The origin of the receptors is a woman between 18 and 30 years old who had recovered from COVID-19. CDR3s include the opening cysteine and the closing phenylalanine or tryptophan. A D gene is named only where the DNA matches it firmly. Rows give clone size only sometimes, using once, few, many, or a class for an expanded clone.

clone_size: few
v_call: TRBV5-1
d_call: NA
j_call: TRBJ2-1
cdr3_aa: CASIEGGAGYNEQFF
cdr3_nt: TGCGCCAGCATAGAAGGAGGGGCAGGCTACAATGAGCAGTTCTTC

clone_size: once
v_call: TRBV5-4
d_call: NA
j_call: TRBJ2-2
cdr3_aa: CASSSSAGELFF
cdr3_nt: TGTGCCAGCAGCTCTAGCGCCGGGGAGCTGTTTTTT

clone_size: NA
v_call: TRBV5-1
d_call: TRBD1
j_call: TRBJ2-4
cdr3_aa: CASSLTGENIQYF
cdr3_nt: TGCGCCAGCAGCTTGACAGGGGAAAACATTCAGTACTTC

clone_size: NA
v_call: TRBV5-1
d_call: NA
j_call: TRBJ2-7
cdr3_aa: CASSWASSYEQYF
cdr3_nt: TGCGCCAGCAGCTGGGCCAGCTCCTACGAGCAGTACTTC

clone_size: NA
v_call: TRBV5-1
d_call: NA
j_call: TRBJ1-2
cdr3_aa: CASSGGTNHGYTF
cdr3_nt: TGCGCCAGCAGCGGAGGAACCAATCATGGCTACACCTTC

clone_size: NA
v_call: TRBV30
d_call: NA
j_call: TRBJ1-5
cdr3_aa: CAWTTDSNQPQHF
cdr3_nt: TGTGCCTGGACCACTGATAGCAATCAGCCCCAGCATTTT

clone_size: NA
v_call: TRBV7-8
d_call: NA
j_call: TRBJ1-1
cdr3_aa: CASSLGGQLEAFF
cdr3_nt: TGTGCCAGCAGCTTGGGCGGACAGCTTGAAGCTTTCTTT

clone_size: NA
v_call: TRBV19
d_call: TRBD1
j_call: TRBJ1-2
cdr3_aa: CASSSRTGVLFNYGYTF
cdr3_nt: TGTGCCAGTAGTTCCCGGACAGGGGTCCTATTTAACTATGGCTACACCTTC

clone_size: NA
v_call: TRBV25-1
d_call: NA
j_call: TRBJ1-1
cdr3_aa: CASSEAGRAEAFF
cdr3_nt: TGTGCCAGCAGTGAAGCAGGGAGGGCTGAAGCTTTCTTT

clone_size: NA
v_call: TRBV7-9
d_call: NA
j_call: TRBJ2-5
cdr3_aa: CASSLGGTEQETQYF
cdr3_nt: TGTGCCAGCAGCTTGGGCGGGACGGAACAAGAGACCCAGTACTTC

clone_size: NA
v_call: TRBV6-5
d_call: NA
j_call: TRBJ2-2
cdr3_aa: CASRRGLNTGELFF
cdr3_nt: TGTGCCAGCAGAAGGGGTTTGAACACCGGGGAGCTGTTTTTT

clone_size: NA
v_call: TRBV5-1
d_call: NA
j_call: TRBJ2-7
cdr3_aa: CAGTARVSYEQYF
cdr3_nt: TGCGCCGGCACGGCTCGGGTCTCCTACGAGCAGTACTTC

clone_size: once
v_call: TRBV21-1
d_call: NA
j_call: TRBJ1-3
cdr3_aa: CASSKVPTGASIYF
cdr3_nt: TGTGCCAGCAGCAAAGTACCGACAGGTGCCTCCATATATTTT

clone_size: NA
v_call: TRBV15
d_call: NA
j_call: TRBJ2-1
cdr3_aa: CATSPLVGAGEQFF
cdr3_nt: TGTGCCACCAGCCCGTTGGTGGGGGCAGGTGAGCAGTTCTTC

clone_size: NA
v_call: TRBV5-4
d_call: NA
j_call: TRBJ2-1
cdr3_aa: CASSTNSNNEQFF
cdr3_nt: TGTGCCAGCAGCACGAATTCTAACAATGAGCAGTTCTTC

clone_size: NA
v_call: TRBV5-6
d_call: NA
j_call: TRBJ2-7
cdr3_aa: CASSSDTLDEQYF
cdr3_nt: TGTGCCAGCAGCTCCGACACTCTTGACGAGCAGTACTTC

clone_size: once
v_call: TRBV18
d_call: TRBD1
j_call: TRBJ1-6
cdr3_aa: CASSPLAVYDRVNSPLHF
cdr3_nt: TGTGCCAGCTCACCCCTCGCTGTCTACGACAGGGTCAATTCACCCCTCCACTTT

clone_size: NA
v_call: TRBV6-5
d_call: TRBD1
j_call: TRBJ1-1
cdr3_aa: CASTDRDTEAFF
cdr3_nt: TGTGCCAGCACCGACAGGGACACTGAAGCTTTCTTT

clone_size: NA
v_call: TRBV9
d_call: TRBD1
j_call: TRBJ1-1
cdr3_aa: CASTTGGLNTEAFF
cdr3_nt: TGTGCCAGCACTACAGGGGGTCTGAACACTGAAGCTTTCTTT

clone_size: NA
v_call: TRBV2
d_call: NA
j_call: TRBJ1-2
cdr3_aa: CASSEGRRADGYTF
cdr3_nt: TGTGCCAGCAGTGAAGGGCGGCGGGCCGATGGCTACACCTTC

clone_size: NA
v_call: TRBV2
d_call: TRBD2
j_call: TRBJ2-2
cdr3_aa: CASSTGTSGGVRDTGELFF
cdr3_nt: TGTGCCAGCAGCACCGGGACTAGCGGGGGGGTAAGGGACACCGGGGAGCTGTTTTTT

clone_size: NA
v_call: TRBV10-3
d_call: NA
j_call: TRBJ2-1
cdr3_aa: CAIRTRSSYNEQFF
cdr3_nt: TGTGCCATCAGGACCCGGAGCTCCTACAATGAGCAGTTCTTC

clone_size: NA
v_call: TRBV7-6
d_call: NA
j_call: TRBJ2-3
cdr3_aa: CASSAQPGTSTDTQYF
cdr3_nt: TGTGCCAGCAGCGCCCAACCGGGAACTAGCACAGATACGCAGTATTTT

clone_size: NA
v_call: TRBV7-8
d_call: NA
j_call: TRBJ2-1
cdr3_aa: CASSLWRVSYNEQFF
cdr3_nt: TGTGCCAGCAGCTTATGGCGGGTCTCCTACAATGAGCAGTTCTTC

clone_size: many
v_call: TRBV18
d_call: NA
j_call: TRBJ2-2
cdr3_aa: CASSPPGGGELFF
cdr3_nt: TGTGCCAGCTCACCACCAGGCGGCGGGGAGCTGTTTTTT

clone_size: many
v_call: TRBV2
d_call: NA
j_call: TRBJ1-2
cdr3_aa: CATNPEVGGYGYTF
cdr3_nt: TGTGCCACTAACCCGGAGGTGGGGGGCTATGGCTACACCTTC

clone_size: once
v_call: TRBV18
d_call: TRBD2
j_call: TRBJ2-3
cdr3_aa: CASSPRTSGGTDTQYF
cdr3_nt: TGTGCCAGCTCACCGCGGACTAGCGGGGGAACAGATACGCAGTATTTT

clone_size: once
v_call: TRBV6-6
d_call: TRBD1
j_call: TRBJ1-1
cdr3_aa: CASSYSRDRGITEAFF
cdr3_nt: TGTGCCAGCAGTTACTCGAGGGACAGGGGGATCACTGAAGCTTTCTTT

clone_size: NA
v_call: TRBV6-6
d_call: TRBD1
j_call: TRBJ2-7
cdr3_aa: CASSFHPGQGGEQYF
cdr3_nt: TGTGCCAGCAGTTTTCACCCGGGACAGGGGGGTGAGCAGTACTTC

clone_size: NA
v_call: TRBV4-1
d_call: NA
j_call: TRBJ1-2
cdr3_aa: CASSQVVGGNYGYTF
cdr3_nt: TGCGCCAGCAGCCAAGTGGTCGGCGGAAACTATGGCTACACCTTC

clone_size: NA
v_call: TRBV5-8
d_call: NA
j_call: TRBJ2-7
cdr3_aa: CASSSDRGSEQYF
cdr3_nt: TGTGCCAGCAGCTCGGACAGAGGGAGCGAGCAGTACTTC

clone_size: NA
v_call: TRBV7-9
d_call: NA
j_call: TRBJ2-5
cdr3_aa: CASSLPLLPEETQYF
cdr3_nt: TGTGCCAGCAGCTTGCCATTACTACCCGAAGAGACCCAGTACTTC

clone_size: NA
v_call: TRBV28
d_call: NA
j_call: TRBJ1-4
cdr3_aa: CASTSWRVIPPGEANEKLFF
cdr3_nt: TGTGCCAGCACCTCTTGGAGGGTAATCCCACCGGGGGAGGCTAATGAAAAACTGTTTTTT

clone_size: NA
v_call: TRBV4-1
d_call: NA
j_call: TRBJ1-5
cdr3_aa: CASRRTGQFNQPQHF
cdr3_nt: TGCGCCAGCAGACGGACCGGACAGTTCAATCAGCCCCAGCATTTT

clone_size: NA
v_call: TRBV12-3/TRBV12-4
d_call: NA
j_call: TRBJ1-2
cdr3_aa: CASTLGGDGYTF
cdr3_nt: TGTGCCAGCACCCTAGGGGGGGATGGCTACACCTTC

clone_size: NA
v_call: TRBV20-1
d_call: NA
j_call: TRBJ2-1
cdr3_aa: CSASYIADTPWNEQFF
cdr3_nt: TGCAGTGCTAGTTACATAGCGGATACTCCCTGGAATGAGCAGTTCTTC

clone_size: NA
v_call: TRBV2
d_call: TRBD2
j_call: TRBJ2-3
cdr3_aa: CASSPTTSGGAGTQYF
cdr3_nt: TGTGCCAGCAGTCCCACGACTAGCGGGGGGGCGGGAACGCAGTATTTT

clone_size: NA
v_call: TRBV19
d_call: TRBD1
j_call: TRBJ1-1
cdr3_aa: CASSTPPDRGRTSEAFF
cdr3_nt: TGTGCCAGTAGTACCCCCCCGGACAGGGGGCGGACGAGTGAAGCTTTCTTT

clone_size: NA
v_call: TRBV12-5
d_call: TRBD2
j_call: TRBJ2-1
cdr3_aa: CASGPSGLDNEQFF
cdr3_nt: TGTGCTAGTGGGCCCTCGGGACTAGACAATGAGCAGTTCTTC

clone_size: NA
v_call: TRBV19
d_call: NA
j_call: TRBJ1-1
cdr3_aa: CASSIQVNTEAFF
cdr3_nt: TGTGCCAGTAGTATCCAGGTTAACACTGAAGCTTTCTTT

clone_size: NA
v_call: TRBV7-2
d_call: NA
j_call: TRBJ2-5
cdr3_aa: CASSLVLLQETQYF
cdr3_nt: TGTGCCAGCAGCTTAGTACTGTTACAAGAGACCCAGTACTTC

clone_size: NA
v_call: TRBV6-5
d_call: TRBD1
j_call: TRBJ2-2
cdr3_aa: CASRTGSRTGELFF
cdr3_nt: TGTGCCAGCAGGACAGGGAGCCGCACCGGGGAGCTGTTTTTT

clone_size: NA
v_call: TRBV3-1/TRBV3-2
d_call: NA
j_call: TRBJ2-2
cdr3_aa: CASSQQAGNTGELFF
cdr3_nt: TGTGCCAGCAGCCAACAAGCGGGGAACACCGGGGAGCTGTTTTTT

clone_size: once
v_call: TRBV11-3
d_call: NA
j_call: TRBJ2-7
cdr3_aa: CASSPGGGGHEQYF
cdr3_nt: TGTGCCAGCAGCCCGGGCGGAGGGGGCCACGAGCAGTACTTC

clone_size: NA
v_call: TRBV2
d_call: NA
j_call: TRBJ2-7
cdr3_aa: CASSEYRSDYEQYF
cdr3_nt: TGTGCCAGCAGTGAATATCGTAGCGACTACGAGCAGTACTTC

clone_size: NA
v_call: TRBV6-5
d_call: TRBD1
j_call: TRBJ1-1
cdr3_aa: CASSYAQGGPEAFF
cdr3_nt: TGTGCCAGCAGTTACGCCCAGGGGGGTCCTGAAGCTTTCTTT

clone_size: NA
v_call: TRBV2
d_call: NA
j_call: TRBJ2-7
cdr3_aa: CACVRDTPSYEQYF
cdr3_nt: TGTGCCTGCGTCCGGGACACCCCCTCCTACGAGCAGTACTTC

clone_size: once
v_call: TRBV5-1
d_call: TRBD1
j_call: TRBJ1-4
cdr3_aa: CASSYLGTGGLGEKLFF
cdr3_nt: TGCGCCAGCAGCTACTTAGGGACAGGGGGTCTAGGTGAAAAACTGTTTTTT

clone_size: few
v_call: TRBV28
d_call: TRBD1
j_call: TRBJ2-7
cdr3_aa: CASSLSSRDRDEQYF
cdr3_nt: TGTGCCAGCAGTTTATCTTCCCGTGACAGGGACGAGCAGTACTTC

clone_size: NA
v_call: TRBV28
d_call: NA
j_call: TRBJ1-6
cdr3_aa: CASTRTADNSPLHF
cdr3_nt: TGTGCCAGCACTCGGACAGCAGATAATTCACCCCTCCACTTT

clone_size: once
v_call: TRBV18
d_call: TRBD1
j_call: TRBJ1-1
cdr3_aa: CASSPDRVNTEAFF
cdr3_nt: TGTGCCAGCTCACCGGACAGGGTTAACACTGAAGCTTTCTTT

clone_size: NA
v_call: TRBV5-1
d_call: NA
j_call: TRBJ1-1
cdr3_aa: CASSPGIGLLRGTEAFF
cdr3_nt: TGCGCCAGCAGCCCCGGGATTGGACTCCTTCGGGGCACTGAAGCTTTCTTT

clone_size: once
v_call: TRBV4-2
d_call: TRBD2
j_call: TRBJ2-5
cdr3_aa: CASSLQPGLAGIKQETQYF
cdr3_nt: TGTGCCAGCAGCCTCCAACCGGGACTAGCGGGGATTAAACAAGAGACCCAGTACTTC

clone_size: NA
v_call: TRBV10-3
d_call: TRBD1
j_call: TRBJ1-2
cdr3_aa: CAISGSTGQGPGGYTF
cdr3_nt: TGTGCCATCAGTGGATCGACGGGACAGGGCCCGGGAGGCTACACCTTC

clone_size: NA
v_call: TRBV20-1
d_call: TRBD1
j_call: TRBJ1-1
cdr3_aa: CSASSIGAGGTEAFF
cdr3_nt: TGCAGTGCTAGTTCGATCGGGGCAGGGGGAACTGAAGCTTTCTTT